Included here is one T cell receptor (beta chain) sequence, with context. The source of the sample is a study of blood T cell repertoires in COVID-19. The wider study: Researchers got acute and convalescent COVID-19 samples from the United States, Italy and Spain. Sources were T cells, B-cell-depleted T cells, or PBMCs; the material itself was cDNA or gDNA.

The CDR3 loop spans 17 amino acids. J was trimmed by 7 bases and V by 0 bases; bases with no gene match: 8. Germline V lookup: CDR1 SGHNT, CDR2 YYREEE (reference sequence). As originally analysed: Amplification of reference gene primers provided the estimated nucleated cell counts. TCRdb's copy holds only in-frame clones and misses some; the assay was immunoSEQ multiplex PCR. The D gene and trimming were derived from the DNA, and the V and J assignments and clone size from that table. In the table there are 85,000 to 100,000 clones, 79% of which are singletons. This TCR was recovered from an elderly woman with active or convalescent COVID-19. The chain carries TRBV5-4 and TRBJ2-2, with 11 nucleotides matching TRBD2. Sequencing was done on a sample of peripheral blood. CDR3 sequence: CASSLELAGVEIGELFF. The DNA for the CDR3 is TGTGCCAGCAGCTTGGAACTAGCGGGAGTTGAGATCGGGGAGCTGTTTTTT.